Listed below are T cell receptor beta chains from one sample, sequenced in a study of control samples from healthy donors and cancer patients. The assay was immunoSEQ multiplex PCR, and TCRdb's table has in-frame clones only and misses some. The sample records tens of thousands of clones, 93% being singletons. The source material was blood. All receptors come from a woman in her twenties or thirties in good health. CDR3s include the opening cysteine and the closing phenylalanine or tryptophan. A D gene is named only where the DNA matches it firmly. The size of a clone is reported for some rows only, either as once, few or many, or as a class for expanded clones.

V	size	D	J	CDR3	DNA
TRBV9	few	NA	TRBJ1-3	CASSAFSGNTIYF	TGTGCCAGCAGCGCCTTCTCTGGAAACACCATATATTTT
TRBV21-1	few	NA	TRBJ2-1	CASSKGLAGGPYNEQFF	TGTGCCAGCAGCAAAGGGCTAGCGGGAGGGCCTTACAATGAGCAGTTCTTC
TRBV7-2	NA	TRBD2	TRBJ2-1	CASSSRLAGGSYNEQFF	TGTGCCAGCAGCTCCCGACTAGCGGGGGGTTCCTACAATGAGCAGTTCTTC
TRBV4-1	NA	NA	TRBJ2-3	CASSQNTRVGDTQYF	TGCGCCAGCAGCCAAAACACTAGAGTTGGAGATACGCAGTATTTT
TRBV2	NA	NA	TRBJ2-3	CASRGRDTTDTQYF	TGTGCCAGCAGAGGCCGGGACACCACAGATACGCAGTATTTT
TRBV28	once	NA	TRBJ1-2	CASRPLAGGIYGYTF	TGTGCCAGCAGACCCCTTGCCGGCGGCATCTATGGCTACACCTTC
TRBV28	NA	NA	TRBJ1-2	CASSLWGLSVGYTF	TGTGCCAGCAGTTTATGGGGATTATCAGTTGGCTACACCTTC
TRBV3-1/TRBV3-2	NA	NA	TRBJ2-4	CASSNFGPICKEKNIQYF	TGTGCCAGCAGTAACTTTGGTCCCATTTGCAAAGAAAAAAACATTCAGTACTTC
TRBV27	NA	NA	TRBJ2-3	CASSVREWRTDTQYF	TGTGCCAGCAGTGTCAGGGAATGGCGCACAGATACGCAGTATTTT
TRBV6-5	NA	NA	TRBJ2-3	CASSSGGTDTQYF	TGTGCCAGCAGTTCCGGGGGCACAGATACGCAGTATTTT
TRBV11-3	NA	TRBD1	TRBJ2-7	CASIKTTGSDEQYF	TGTGCCAGCATCAAAACGACAGGGAGCGACGAGCAGTACTTC
TRBV4-1	NA	TRBD1	TRBJ1-4	CASSQQDRTNEKLFF	TGCGCCAGCAGCCAACAGGACAGGACTAATGAAAAACTGTTTTTT
TRBV5-1	NA	TRBD1	TRBJ2-1	CASGTGNRYNEQFF	TGCGCCAGCGGGACAGGAAACCGTTACAATGAGCAGTTCTTC
TRBV5-1	NA	TRBD1	TRBJ2-7	CASSLAGQGAYEQYF	TGCGCCAGCAGCTTGGCAGGACAGGGGGCATACGAGCAGTACTTC
TRBV6-1	NA	NA	TRBJ1-1	CASSESWGRLNTEAFF	TGTGCCAGCAGTGAATCTTGGGGACGTTTGAACACTGAAGCTTTCTTT
TRBV7-9	NA	NA	TRBJ1-1	CASSFEGLNTEAFF	TGTGCCAGCAGCTTCGAAGGGCTGAACACTGAAGCTTTCTTT
TRBV5-1	NA	NA	TRBJ1-1	CASSLGAQVNTEAFF	TGCGCCAGCAGCTTAGGGGCCCAAGTGAACACTGAAGCTTTCTTT
TRBV15	once	NA	TRBJ2-6	CATSRGRQRSSGANVLTF	TGTGCCACCAGCAGAGGCCGACAGCGAAGCTCTGGGGCCAACGTCCTGACTTTC
TRBV11-2	NA	NA	TRBJ2-3	CASSPGSRSTDTQYF	TGTGCCAGCAGCCCGGGGTCCCGCTCCACAGATACGCAGTATTTT
TRBV4-2	NA	NA	TRBJ2-3	CASSQGLLDTQYF	TGTGCCAGCAGCCAAGGGCTCTTGGATACGCAGTATTTT
TRBV30	NA	TRBD1	TRBJ1-1	CAWTNKGQMNTEAFF	TGTGCCTGGACTAACAAGGGACAGATGAACACTGAAGCTTTCTTT
TRBV28	NA	NA	TRBJ1-6	CASLGGGRSYNSPLHF	TGTGCCAGTCTAGGAGGAGGTAGATCCTATAATTCACCCCTCCACTTT
TRBV2	NA	NA	TRBJ2-7	CASSDHGISSYEQYF	TGTGCCAGCAGTGATCACGGGATCAGCTCCTACGAGCAGTACTTC
TRBV19	NA	TRBD2	TRBJ2-4	CASSLLSSGRAGDIQYF	TGTGCCAGTAGTCTTCTTTCCTCAGGGAGGGCCGGAGACATTCAGTACTTC
TRBV10-2	NA	TRBD1	TRBJ2-2	CATATGINTGELFF	TGCGCCACCGCGACAGGGATTAACACCGGGGAGCTGTTTTTT
TRBV2	NA	NA	TRBJ1-2	CASSGMGPLPYGYTF	TGTGCCAGCAGTGGTATGGGCCCGCTACCCTATGGCTACACCTTC
TRBV6-5	NA	NA	TRBJ2-5	CASSTGSETQYF	TGTGCCAGCAGTACAGGGAGTGAGACCCAGTACTTC
TRBV6-1	NA	TRBD1	TRBJ1-5	CASSVGTGTGGSQPQHF	TGTGCCAGCAGTGTAGGTACCGGGACAGGGGGCAGTCAGCCCCAGCATTTT
TRBV18	NA	TRBD1	TRBJ1-6	CASSVAGQGTNSPLHF	TGTGCCAGCTCGGTGGCCGGACAGGGGACCAATTCACCCCTCCACTTT
TRBV5-4	NA	NA	TRBJ1-3	CASSLGVQGNTIYF	TGTGCCAGCAGCTTGGGGGTCCAAGGAAACACCATATATTTT
TRBV27	NA	TRBD1	TRBJ1-2	CASSSAGTGGDYGYTF	TGTGCCAGCAGTTCAGCCGGGACAGGGGGCGACTATGGCTACACCTTC
TRBV4-2	NA	TRBD1	TRBJ2-7	CASSQVMGQGLEQYF	TGTGCCAGCAGCCAAGTGATGGGACAGGGTCTCGAGCAGTACTTC
TRBV29-1	NA	TRBD1	TRBJ2-7	CSASGQGAYEQYF	TGCAGCGCCTCCGGACAGGGGGCATACGAGCAGTACTTC
TRBV4-1	NA	NA	TRBJ2-3	CASSQEGGRVGDTQYF	TGCGCCAGCAGCCAAGAGGGGGGTCGGGTTGGAGATACGCAGTATTTT
TRBV3-1/TRBV3-2	NA	NA	TRBJ1-6	CASSPLLQGILDSPLHF	TGTGCCAGCAGTCCACTCCTGCAGGGGATTTTGGATTCACCCCTCCACTTT
TRBV27	NA	TRBD2	TRBJ2-3	CASNTLTSGNTDTQYF	TGTGCCAGCAATACATTGACTAGCGGGAACACAGATACGCAGTATTTT
TRBV27	NA	NA	TRBJ2-7	CASSNRVHEQYF	TGTGCCAGCAGTAACAGGGTCCACGAGCAGTACTTC
TRBV28	NA	TRBD1	TRBJ2-1	CASSQRTGGRNEQFF	TGTGCCAGCAGTCAAAGGACAGGGGGCCGCAATGAGCAGTTCTTC
TRBV5-5	NA	NA	TRBJ1-3	CASSSHRTGRNTIYF	TGTGCCAGCAGCTCTCATCGGACGGGGAGAAACACCATATATTTT
TRBV2	NA	NA	TRBJ2-3	CASTLETTDTQYF	TGTGCCAGCACCCTAGAAACCACAGATACGCAGTATTTT
TRBV7-8	once	TRBD1	TRBJ1-5	CASSSRQGADQPQHF	TGTGCCAGCAGCTCCCGACAGGGGGCCGATCAGCCCCAGCATTTT
TRBV19	NA	NA	TRBJ1-2	CASTPLRGGYTF	TGTGCCAGTACCCCCCTCCGCGGGGGCTACACCTTC
TRBV6-6	once	NA	TRBJ1-4	CAAWGGAATNEKLFF	TGTGCCGCCTGGGGGGGGGCGGCTACTAATGAAAAACTGTTTTTT
TRBV18	once	NA	TRBJ1-1	CASSGPVLEAFF	TGTGCCAGCTCCGGGCCCGTCTTAGAAGCTTTCTTT
TRBV5-4	NA	NA	TRBJ2-3	CASSLALMDPQYF	TGTGCCAGCAGCTTGGCGTTAATGGACCCGCAGTATTTT
TRBV11-3	NA	NA	TRBJ1-4	CASSSSNEKLFF	TGTGCCAGCAGCTCTTCTAATGAAAAACTGTTTTTT
TRBV7-9	NA	TRBD2	TRBJ2-7	CASSLSGPYEQYF	TGTGCCAGCAGCCTTAGCGGGCCCTACGAGCAGTACTTC
TRBV7-8	NA	TRBD2	TRBJ2-7	CASSFRLAGGVDEQYF	TGTGCCAGCAGCTTCCGACTAGCGGGAGGAGTCGACGAGCAGTACTTC
TRBV29-1	NA	NA	TRBJ2-7	CSVETRLSYEQYF	TGCAGCGTTGAAACTCGGCTATCCTACGAGCAGTACTTC
TRBV27	NA	NA	TRBJ2-3	CASSTIYSTDTQYF	TGTGCCAGCAGTACAATCTATAGCACAGATACGCAGTATTTT